Presented here are 21 T cell receptor beta chains from one specimen sequenced in a study of T cells in Graves' hyperthyroidism and ophthalmopathy. Amplification targeted TCR beta CDR3 regions from RNA transcripts. Researchers ran a first-round RT-PCR on the TCR CDR3 using the HTBI primer set. TCRdb reprocessed the multiplex PCR reads via MiXCR and lists one record per CDR3 protein. The data contain around 620,000 distinct CDR3 sequences, around 14% of them singletons. The material sequenced was blood. The receptors derive from a woman between 18 and 29 years old with Graves' ophthalmopathy.

This clonotype was observed many times. The chain recombines TRBV14 with TRBJ1-2; the D gene is possibly TRBD1 (5 bases). Germline V gene lookup returns CDR1 SGHDN and CDR2 FVKESK. The CDR3 has 15 residues. The germline V and J ends were trimmed by 0 bases and 3 bases, with 11 bases remaining between them. CDR3 bases: TGTGCCAGCAGCCAAGATCCCGGGACTTACTATGGCTACACCTTC. Residues: CASSQDPGTYYGYTF.

The chain uses TRBV19 and TRBJ2-4; possibly TRBD1 for D (5 bases). The V gene's germline CDR1 is LNHDA and CDR2 SQIVND (reference sequence). V lost 3 bases to trimming and J lost 3 bases, with 9 bases between them. This CDR3 contains 14 residues. The CDR3 is CASSIQGFKNIQYF. CDR3 bases: TGTGCCAGTAGTATCCAGGGTTTCAAAAACATTCAGTACTTC.

This clonotype was observed at least ten times. The CDR3 DNA follows: TGTGCCAGTAGTATGGCAGGGGCGAACACTGAAGCTTTCTTT. Amino acids: CASSMAGANTEAFF. The chain links TRBV19 to TRBJ1-1; TRBD1 is a possible D gene (6 bases). In germline, CDR1 is LNHDA, CDR2 SQIVND (reference sequence). There are 14 residues in the CDR3. Trimming pared 3 bases from V and 1 base from J, leaving 9 bases between.

This clonotype was found many times. The CDR3 region has the DNA TGTGCCACCAGTGACGCCAGGGTTAACAATCAGCCCCAGCATTTT. It yields the protein CATSDARVNNQPQHF. The chain couples TRBV24-1 to TRBJ1-5; tentative D call: TRBD1 (5 bases). Trimming stripped 4 bases from V and 3 bases from J, with 12 bases between. The CDR3 is made up of 15 amino acids. Looked up from germline, CDR1 is KGHDR and CDR2 is SFDVKD.

The sample holds many counts of this clonotype. This chain joins TRBV4-3 and TRBJ2-1, with unresolved D. The CDR3 contains 16 residues. CDR1 and CDR2 (germline): LGHNA, YSLEER. The V end lost 1 base, the J end lost 0 bases, and 10 bases lay between the germline ends. The DNA of the CDR3 is TGCGCCAGCAGCCAAGGAAGCCCTAACTCCTACAATGAGCAGTTCTTC. Translating gives CASSQGSPNSYNEQFF.

This clonotype was detected many times. The CDR3, as DNA: TGTGCCAGCACCTACGCCAGGCGAAACACTGAAGCTTTCTTT. Translated, it gives CASTYARRNTEAFF. The rearrangement links TRBV6-2 or TRBV6-3 to TRBJ1-1; D uncertain. The germline CDR1 and CDR2 sequences are MNHEY and SVGEGT. Between the trimmed V and J ends, which lost 7 bases and 2 bases, there was a span of 14 bases. There are 14 residues in the CDR3.

Only a few counts were recorded for this clonotype. This chain joins TRBV19 and TRBJ1-5; maybe TRBD1 (5 bases). Germline assignment: CDR1 LNHDA and CDR2 SQIVND (reference sequence). This CDR3 has 14 amino acids. V lost 2 bases, J lost 3 bases, and 8 bases lay in between. For the CDR3, the DNA is TGTGCCAGTAGTATATGGGGGATCAATCAGCCCCAGCATTTT. The encoded protein is CASSIWGINQPQHF.

This clonotype was observed many times. CDR3 DNA sequence: TGTGCCAGCAAGAACAGGGGTCTGAACACTGAAGCTTTCTTT. It encodes CASKNRGLNTEAFF. The gene calls are TRBV6-1 and TRBJ1-1; 7 bases are a match to TRBD1. CDR1 MNHNS and CDR2 SASEGT come from the germline V gene. The V and J ends lost 7 bases and 0 bases, in that order; junction bases with no gene match: 5. The CDR3 length is 14 residues.

This clonotype was recorded many times. This rearrangement joins TRBV30 to TRBJ1-2; 7 nucleotides match TRBD1. The CDR3 covers 13 residues. V dropped 5 bases and J dropped 7; count of bases not matched to a gene: 10. In germline, CDR1 is GTSNPN, CDR2 SVGIG (reference sequence). The CDR3: CAWRTGIYSGYTF. CDR3 nucleotides: TGTGCCTGGCGGACAGGAATCTATAGTGGCTACACCTTC.

Ten or more counts support this clonotype. The CDR3 sequence: CASSSGQKYEQYF. The CDR3 nucleotides are TGTGCCAGCAGCTCGGGACAGAAATACGAGCAGTACTTC. The chain uses TRBV7-9 and TRBJ2-7; 7 bases line up with TRBD1. CDR1 SEHNR and CDR2 FQNEAQ come from the germline V gene (reference sequence). The CDR3 length is 13 residues. V trimming: 4 bases; J trimming: 4 bases; junction bases outside the gene matches: 4.

At least ten counts were recorded for this clonotype. The chain employs TRBV4-3 and TRBJ2-1, with unresolved D. CDR3 length equals 15 residues. The V end lost 3 bases, the J end lost 5 bases, and 14 bases lay between the germline ends. Germline V CDR1 and CDR2: LGHNA, YSLEER. CDR3 amino acids: CASSHRSGPDNEQFF. The CDR3 bases are TGCGCCAGCAGCCACAGATCTGGACCGGACAATGAGCAGTTCTTC.

This clonotype was seen at least ten times. The rearrangement joins TRBV6-7 to TRBJ2-5; 11 nucleotides align to TRBD2. TRBV6-7 is an open reading frame whose function is uncertain. This CDR3 spans 15 amino acids. With 7 bases clipped from V and 3 bases from J, the junction kept 7 bases outside the gene matches. CDR3 DNA sequence: TGTGCCAGCACCGACAAGGGACTAGCGGAAGAGACCCAGTACTTC. Translated, it gives CASTDKGLAEETQYF.

This clonotype was recorded many times. The CDR3 is CASSPDRMGPDTQYF. DNA for the CDR3: TGTGCCAGCAGCCCGGACAGGATGGGCCCAGATACGCAGTATTTT. The V gene is TRBV3-1, the J gene TRBJ2-3; 7 bases match TRBD1. Germline CDR1 reads LGHDT; CDR2 reads YNNKEL (reference sequence). The CDR3 has 15 amino acids. The V gene end was trimmed by 4 bases and the J gene end by 4 bases; junction bases not matched to a gene: 8.

V usage is TRBV6-5 and J usage is TRBJ1-1; D gene unclear. The CDR3 consists of 14 residues. Germline V gene data show CDR1 as MNHEY and CDR2 as SVGAGI. V was cut by 2 bases and J by 1 base, with 8 bases left in between. The CDR3 here is CASSYGQPNTEAFF. CDR3 DNA: TGTGCCAGCAGTTACGGTCAACCGAACACTGAAGCTTTCTTT.

This chain links TRBV30 with TRBJ2-3, with no clear D. The CDR3 contains 15 residues. Per germline, CDR1 GTSNPN and CDR2 SVGIG (reference sequence). The V gene lost 3 bases and the J gene lost 2 bases, with 15 bases spanning the gap. The CDR3 loop is CAWSEIIGLTDTQYF. The CDR3 DNA sequence: TGTGCCTGGAGCGAAATTATAGGGCTCACAGATACGCAGTATTTT.

This clonotype was found many times. V usage is TRBV7-3 and J usage is TRBJ2-2; D call uncertain. The V gene's germline CDR1 is SGHTA and CDR2 FQGTGA. The CDR3 has 12 amino acids. V shed 8 bases and J shed 5 bases, with 9 bases lying between them. CDR3 protein: CASGVGTGELFF. The CDR3 bases are TGTGCCAGCGGAGTCGGAACCGGGGAGCTGTTTTTT.

The chain uses TRBV11-3 and TRBJ2-7; 7 bases map to TRBD1. This CDR3 is 14 amino acids long. CDR1 SGHNT and CDR2 YENEEA come from the germline V gene. The junction had 7 bases not matched to a gene; V was cut back by 6 bases and J by 2 bases. CDR3 DNA: TGTGCCAGCAGAAATGGTGGGACAGCCTACGAGCAGTACTTC. Protein sequence: CASRNGGTAYEQYF.

This clonotype showed up just a few times. CDR3 DNA sequence: TGTGCCAGCAGCACCCGAGACATGGATGGCTACACCTTC. Amino acids: CASSTRDMDGYTF. The chain links TRBV9 to TRBJ1-2; no firm D call. Trimming stripped 4 bases from V and 6 bases from J, with 13 bases between. The CDR3 loop spans 13 amino acids. Germline CDR1 SGDLS, CDR2 YYNGEE.

This clonotype was detected many times. This chain uses TRBV29-1 with TRBJ2-5; D not certain. This CDR3 contains 13 residues. Between the trimmed V and J ends, which lost 4 bases and 4 bases, there was a span of 13 bases. The germline CDR1 and CDR2 sequences are SQVTM and ANQGSEA. The CDR3 coding sequence is TGCAGCGTTGCAAGGCAGGATCTAGAGACCCAGTACTTC. Amino acid sequence: CSVARQDLETQYF. The full variable domain, in which reference TRBV29-1 and TRBJ2-5 provide the parts outside the CDR3, is SAVISQKPSRDICQRGTSLTIQCQVDSQVTMMFWYRQQPGQSLTLIATANQGSEATYESGFVIDKFPISRPNLTFSTLTVSNMSPEDSSIYLCSVARQDLETQYFGPGTRLLVL.

This clonotype was observed at least ten times. The chain uses TRBV4-2 and TRBJ2-2; possible D gene TRBD2, 6 bases. The CDR3 loop spans 16 amino acids. V lost 1 base and J lost 2, with 11 bases in between. Germline lookup yields CDR1 LGHNA and CDR2 YNFKEQ. CDR3 nucleotides: TGTGCCAGCAGCCAAGGTCTAGCGCGCAACACCGGGGAGCTGTTTTTT. It encodes CASSQGLARNTGELFF.

This clonotype was observed at least ten times. The chain combines TRBV12-3 or TRBV12-4 with TRBJ2-1, with TRBD1 matching 9 bases. The CDR3 runs 16 residues. V lost 8 bases, J lost 6 bases, and 14 bases stayed unmatched. The CDR3 DNA reads TGTGCCAGCTTGCCTCCGGGACAGGGTGTAGGCAATGAGCAGTTCTTC. It translates to CASLPPGQGVGNEQFF.